This T cell receptor (beta chain) was sequenced during a study of response to subunit inactivated influenza vaccine. Study outcomes and limitations: Researchers suggested that each seasonal influenza vaccination recruits few new T cells.

V shed 0 bases and J shed 4 bases, with 15 bases lying between them. Germline-derived CDR1 and CDR2 are SGHDN and FVKESK. CDR3 size: 17 residues. In TCRdb, the RT-PCR reads were re-called with MiXCR into one record per CDR3 protein. The sample consists of roughly 700,000 distinct CDR3 sequences, about 14% of them appearing once. In this sample, this clonotype turned up many times. Its antigen is still unknown. The chain employs TRBV14 and TRBJ2-2, with D uncertain. The sample consisted of PBMCs from blood, taken around two weeks before vaccination. This receptor was taken from a man aged 50 to 59 who received an inactivated influenza vaccine. CDR3 protein: CASSQDYLIQPTGELFF. In DNA form, the CDR3 reads TGTGCCAGCAGCCAAGATTACCTTATACAACCCACCGGGGAGCTGTTTTTT.